This TCR beta chain stems from a study of shared clonotypes between healthy human individuals. Germline CDR1 is SGHTA and CDR2 is FQGNSA. The CDR3 runs 14 residues. Trimming took 7 bases from V and 4 from J; bases not matched to a gene: 6. Original handling: Filtering differed because ImmunoSEQ produced junction-only sequences that carried no quality scores. Measured with immunoSEQ multiplex PCR; TCRdb has only the in-frame clones, and not every one. V, J and clone size are taken as reported in that table, and D and trimming were inferred from the DNA itself. Seen here are 2 million to 2.5 million clones, about 94% observed once, and the top ten hold over 0.1%.

The chain carries TRBV7-2 and TRBJ2-7; 11 bases map to TRBD2. Sequencing was performed on naive CD4+ T cells sorted from blood. Specified subset: CD45RA+ positively selected. This clonotype was sampled from a man younger than 30 in good health. The CDR3: CASNKGLAGYEQYF. The CDR3 DNA follows: TGTGCCAGCAACAAAGGACTAGCGGGTTACGAGCAGTACTTC.